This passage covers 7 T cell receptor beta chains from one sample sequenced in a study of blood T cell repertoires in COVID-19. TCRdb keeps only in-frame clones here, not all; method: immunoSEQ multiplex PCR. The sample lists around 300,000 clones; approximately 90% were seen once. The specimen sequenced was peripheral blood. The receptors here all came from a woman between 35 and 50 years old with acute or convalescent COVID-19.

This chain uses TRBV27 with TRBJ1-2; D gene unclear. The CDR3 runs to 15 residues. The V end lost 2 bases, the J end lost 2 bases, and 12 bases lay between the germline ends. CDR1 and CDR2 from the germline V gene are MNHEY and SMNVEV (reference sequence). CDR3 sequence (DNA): TGTGCCAGCAGTTTAGTAGCGGGGATGAACTATGGCTACACCTTC. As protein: CASSLVAGMNYGYTF.

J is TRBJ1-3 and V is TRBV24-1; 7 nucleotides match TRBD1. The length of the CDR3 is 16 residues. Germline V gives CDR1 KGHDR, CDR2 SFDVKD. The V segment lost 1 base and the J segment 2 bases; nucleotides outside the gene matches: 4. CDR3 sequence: CATSDFRQGTGNTIYF. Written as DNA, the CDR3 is TGTGCCACCAGTGATTTCAGACAGGGCACTGGAAACACCATATATTTT.

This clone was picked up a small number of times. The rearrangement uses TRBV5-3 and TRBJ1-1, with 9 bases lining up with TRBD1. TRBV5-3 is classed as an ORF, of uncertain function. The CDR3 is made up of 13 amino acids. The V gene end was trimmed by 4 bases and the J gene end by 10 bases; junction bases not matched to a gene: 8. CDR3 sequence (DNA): TGTGCCAGAAGCGTCCGGGACAGGGAGTTAGCTTTCTTT. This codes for CARSVRDRELAFF.

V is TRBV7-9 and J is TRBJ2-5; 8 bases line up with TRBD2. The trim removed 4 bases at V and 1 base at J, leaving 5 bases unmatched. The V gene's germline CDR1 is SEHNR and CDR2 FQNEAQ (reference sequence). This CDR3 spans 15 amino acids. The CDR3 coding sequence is TGTGCCAGCAGCTCTATCGGGGGGGGCCAAGAGACCCAGTACTTC. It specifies CASSSIGGGQETQYF.

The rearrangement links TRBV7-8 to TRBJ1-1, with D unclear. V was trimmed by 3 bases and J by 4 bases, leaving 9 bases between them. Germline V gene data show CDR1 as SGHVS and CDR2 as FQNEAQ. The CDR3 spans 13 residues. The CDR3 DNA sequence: TGTGCCAGCAGCTTTAATATGTTCACTGAAGCTTTCTTT. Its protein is CASSFNMFTEAFF. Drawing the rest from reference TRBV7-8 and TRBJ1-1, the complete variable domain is GAGVSQSPRYKVAKRGQDVALRCDPISGHVSLFWYQQALGQGPEFLTYFQNEAQLDKSGLPSDRFFAERPEGSVSTLKIQRTQQEDSAVYLCASSFNMFTEAFFGQGTRLTVV.

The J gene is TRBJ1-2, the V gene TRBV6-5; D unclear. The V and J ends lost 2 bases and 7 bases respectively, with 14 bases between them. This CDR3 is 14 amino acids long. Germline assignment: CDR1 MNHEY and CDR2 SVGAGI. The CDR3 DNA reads TGTGCCAGCAGTTACAATCTGGTGACTGGTGGCTACACCTTC. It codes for CASSYNLVTGGYTF.

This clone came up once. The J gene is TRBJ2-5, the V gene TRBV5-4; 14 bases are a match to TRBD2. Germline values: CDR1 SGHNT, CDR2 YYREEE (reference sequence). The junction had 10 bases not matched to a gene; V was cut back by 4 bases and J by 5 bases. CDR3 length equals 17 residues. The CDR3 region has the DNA TGTGCCAGCAGCCCGACTAGCGGGGGGGCCTTTAGGGAGACCCAGTACTTC. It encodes CASSPTSGGAFRETQYF. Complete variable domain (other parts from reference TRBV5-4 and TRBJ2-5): ETGVTQSPTHLIKTRGQQVTLRCSSQSGHNTVSWYQQALGQGPQFIFQYYREEENGRGNFPPRFSGLQFPNYSSELNVNALELDDSALYLCASSPTSGGAFRETQYFGPGTRLLVL.